This TCR beta chain was found in a study of identical twins. Whole-study results and caveats: Among out-of-frame alpha sequences shared by twins, low generation probability occurred in excess. Abundant beta clonotypes from cord blood bore fewer insertions; memory repertoires lacked this pattern. Conclusions rested on cross-sectional statistics rather than following the same donors.

Healthy Caucasian donors formed the entire cohort. Trimming at V came to 4 bases and at J to 1 base, leaving 3 bases not matched to a gene. Germline assignment: CDR1 MGHRA and CDR2 YSYEKL. This CDR3 is 15 amino acids long. This clonotype came up many times. Its antigen is still unknown. MiXCR, run by TCRdb on the 5' RACE reads, gives a single entry per CDR3 protein. There are some 240,000 distinct CDR3 sequences in the sample; roughly a tenth occur only once, and about a tenth lies in the top ten. The sequence came from a man aged 45-65 years in good health. The V and J genes are TRBV4-1 and TRBJ2-5, with TRBD2 identical over 10 bases. The source material was memory T cells sorted from blood. CDR3 nucleotide sequence: TGCGCCAGCAGCCTGATAGCGGGAGGCCAAGAGACCCAGTACTTC. Translating gives CASSLIAGGQETQYF.